The clone carrying this TCR beta chain has only a few counts. As yet, its antigen is unknown. TCRdb re-analysed the RT-PCR reads in MiXCR, keeping a single row per CDR3 protein. The table records 530,000 or so distinct CDR3 sequences, approximately 10% of them present only once. The data were taken from a study of response to subunit inactivated influenza vaccine. General study points: Seasonal influenza vaccination, on each occasion, was suggested by the authors to recruit few new T cells.

The V gene lost 6 bases and the J gene lost 5 bases, with 13 bases spanning the gap. This CDR3 is built from 13 residues. The chain has TRBV12-3 or TRBV12-4 and TRBJ1-1; D perhaps matches TRBD1 (6 bases). This sequence was found in a man in his fifties or sixties who received an inactivated influenza vaccine. The sequences come from PBMCs from blood, collected on the day of vaccination. The CDR3 bases are TGTGCCAGCAGCCCGACCGGGACAACTGAAGCTTTCTTT. This codes for CASSPTGTTEAFF.